These 25 T cell receptor beta chains came from one sample sequenced in a study of identical twins. TCRdb fed the 5' RACE reads into MiXCR, producing one record per CDR3 protein. The sample shows roughly 690,000 distinct CDR3 sequences, about 20% of them seen only once. The data were also submitted as part of a second study, on T cells expressing NK-cell markers.

The sample was PBMCs. These receptors were obtained from a woman aged 18-35 years in good health.

Written as DNA, the CDR3 is TGTGCCGTAGGGACGGGCCGCAACTACGAGCAGTACTTC. Encoded protein: CAVGTGRNYEQYF. J is TRBJ2-7 and V is TRBV6-1; either TRBD1 or TRBD2 may supply D (5 bases each). Germline values: CDR1 MNHNS, CDR2 SASEGT. The CDR3 consists of 13 residues. Trimming stripped 11 bases from V and 3 bases from J, with 17 bases between.

This clonotype appeared many times. The chain employs TRBV3-1 and TRBJ2-1; D possibly corresponds to TRBD2 (5 bases). Germline V gene data show CDR1 as LGHDT and CDR2 as YNNKEL (reference sequence). The germline V and J ends were trimmed by 1 base and 0 bases, with 10 bases remaining between them. The CDR3 has 16 residues. This CDR3 is CASSQAGRSSYNEQFF. The CDR3 DNA is TGTGCCAGCAGCCAAGCGGGAAGGTCCTCCTACAATGAGCAGTTCTTC.

This clonotype was picked up a small number of times. The gene calls are TRBV20-1 and TRBJ2-3, with D possibly TRBD2 on 5 matching bases. The germline V gene encodes CDR1 DFQATT and CDR2 SNEGSKA (reference sequence). The CDR3 has 11 residues. CDR3 coding DNA: TGCGGAGCGGTACTCACAGATACGCAGTATTTT. It translates to CGAVLTDTQYF.

This clonotype was seen a few times. This chain joins TRBV7-9 and TRBJ2-3, with a tentative D call TRBD1 (5 bases). Germline loops: CDR1 SEHNR, CDR2 FQNEAQ (reference sequence). This CDR3 is built from 15 residues. V lost 5 bases and J 5 bases, leaving 17 bases between the germline ends. CDR3 in amino acids: CASSPPGATIDTQYF. For the CDR3, the DNA is TGTGCCAGCAGCCCCCCTGGGGCTACAATAGATACGCAGTATTTT. The full variable domain, completed using reference TRBV7-9 and TRBJ2-3, is DTGVSQNPRHKITKRGQNVTFRCDPISEHNRLYWYRQTLGQGPEFLTYFQNEAQLEKSRLLSDRFSAERPKGSFSTLEIQRTEQGDSAMYLCASSPPGATIDTQYFGPGTRLTVL.

This clonotype was counted between two and nine times. The chain recombines TRBV12-3 or TRBV12-4 with TRBJ2-2; D remains unclear. The CDR3 contains 15 residues. Trimming left V 1 base short and J 3 bases short, with 9 bases between. The CDR3 is CASSLGFGDTGELFF. The DNA of the CDR3 is TGTGCCAGCAGTTTAGGTTTTGGTGACACCGGGGAGCTGTTTTTT.

The chain recombines TRBV20-1 with TRBJ2-2; D perhaps matches TRBD1 (6 bases). Looked up from germline, CDR1 is DFQATT and CDR2 is SNEGSKA (reference sequence). With 6 bases removed from V and 2 bases from J, the gap between germline ends came to 10 bases. The CDR3 sequence is 13 residues long. CDR3 loop: CSATQGNTGELFF. The CDR3 bases are TGCAGTGCAACACAGGGTAACACCGGGGAGCTGTTTTTT.

The chain recombines TRBV12-3 or TRBV12-4 with TRBJ2-3; 9 nucleotides agree with TRBD2. This CDR3 spans 16 amino acids. Unmatched junction bases numbered 10, after V lost 5 bases and J lost 4 bases. The CDR3 loop reads CASSPTSGGISDTQYF. In DNA, the CDR3 is TGTGCCAGCAGTCCCACCAGCGGGGGGATATCAGATACGCAGTATTTT.

This clonotype was counted at least ten times. This chain links TRBV20-1 with TRBJ1-1, with 8 bases that match TRBD1. This CDR3 comprises 13 residues. The germline gives CDR1 DFQATT, CDR2 SNEGSKA (reference sequence). Losses at the gene ends were 5 bases for V and 3 bases for J; bases not matched to a gene: 5. The CDR3 region is CSASGTGHTEAFF. For the CDR3, the DNA is TGCAGTGCTTCCGGGACAGGCCACACTGAAGCTTTCTTT.

The chain links TRBV10-3 to TRBJ2-1; 7 positions agree with TRBD2. The germline V gene encodes CDR1 ENHRY and CDR2 SYGVKD. The J segment lost 7 bases and the V segment lost 10 bases, leaving 10 bases of the junction unmatched. The CDR3 sequence is 13 residues long. The CDR3 DNA sequence: TGTGCCACCTCCGGGACTACCAAGAATGAGCAGTTCTTC. Translated: CATSGTTKNEQFF.

This clonotype has only a few counts. J is TRBJ1-2 and V is TRBV6-5; D might be TRBD1 (6 bases). This CDR3 region has 15 residues. From germline, CDR1 is MNHEY and CDR2 SVGAGI. Deletions cut 4 bases from V and 6 bases from J, with 18 bases between. CDR3 amino acids: CASSSGGTGRHGYTF. DNA of the CDR3: TGTGCCAGCAGTTCCGGGGGAACAGGGAGACATGGCTACACCTTC.

This chain connects TRBV6-4 to TRBJ1-1; D not certain. The CDR3 has 14 residues. Trimming removed 7 bases at V and 4 bases at J, with 16 bases between. CDR1 is MRHNA, CDR2 SNTAGT, per germline. CDR3 coding DNA: TGTGCCAGCAAACCGGGCCCCGAAGGCACTGAAGCTTTCTTT. Translation gives CASKPGPEGTEAFF.

The chain carries TRBV12-3 or TRBV12-4 and TRBJ2-4; 8 nucleotides match TRBD1. The trim removed 5 bases at V and 7 bases at J, leaving 7 bases unmatched. This CDR3 is 14 amino acids long. CDR3 sequence reads: CASSPQGVRNIQYF. As DNA, the CDR3 is TGTGCCAGCAGTCCACAGGGGGTGAGGAACATTCAGTACTTC.

This clonotype has a handful of counts. The chain links TRBV29-1 to TRBJ2-1; 9 bases agree with TRBD2. Per the germline V gene, CDR1 is SQVTM and CDR2 is ANQGSEA. The J segment lost 9 bases and the V segment lost 7 bases, leaving 10 bases of the junction unmatched. This CDR3 has 13 residues. The CDR3 region has the DNA TGCAGCGGGCGACTAGCGGCTTTAGCTGAGCAGTTCTTC. Its protein product is CSGRLAALAEQFF.

The chain uses TRBV4-3 and TRBJ1-2; D is undetermined. The CDR3 spans 14 residues. Germline CDR1 and CDR2: LGHNA and YSLEER. V dropped 0 bases and J dropped 8 bases, with 13 bases sitting between them. Here the CDR3 DNA reads TGCGCCAGCAGCCAAGAGTGGAGTTTGGGCGGCTACACCTTC. This sequence encodes CASSQEWSLGGYTF.

This clonotype was counted a few times. This sequence joins TRBV10-3 and TRBJ2-7; D is unclear. Germline V gives CDR1 ENHRY, CDR2 SYGVKD. V lost 3 bases and J lost 0, with 6 bases in between. The CDR3 spans 13 residues. The CDR3 DNA sequence: TGTGCCATCAGTGACTTCAGCTCCTACGAGCAGTACTTC. It translates to CAISDFSSYEQYF.

In its sample, this clonotype was seen a few times. The V and J genes are TRBV2 and TRBJ2-5; TRBD2 agrees at 7 bases. Germline loops: CDR1 SNHLY, CDR2 FYNNEI. Trimming took 7 bases from V and 1 from J; bases not matched to a gene: 6. CDR3 length equals 14 residues. CDR3 DNA sequence: TGTGCCAGCAATGGCGGGAGTCTCCAAGAGACCCAGTACTTC. Translation: CASNGGSLQETQYF.

The chain couples TRBV20-1 to TRBJ2-3, with 7 positions matching TRBD2. CDR3 length: 14 residues. Germline CDR1 is DFQATT and CDR2 is SNEGSKA (reference sequence). With 0 bases clipped from V and 4 bases from J, the junction kept 4 bases outside the gene matches. CDR3 DNA: TGCAGTGCTAGAGAGCCCGCGGGGGCAGATACGCAGTATTTT. Protein: CSAREPAGADTQYF.

There are a few counts of this clonotype. V usage is TRBV20-1 and J usage is TRBJ2-1; TRBD2 aligns across 9 bases. Germline CDR1 and CDR2: DFQATT and SNEGSKA (reference sequence). The CDR3 has 14 amino acids. V dropped 3 bases and J dropped 3; count of bases not matched to a gene: 3. CDR3 sequence reads: CSARRREGYNEQFF. In DNA, the CDR3 is TGCAGTGCTAGGAGGCGGGAGGGCTACAATGAGCAGTTCTTC.

This chain connects TRBV10-2 to TRBJ2-3; 7 bases line up with TRBD2. The CDR3 runs 13 residues. The germline gives CDR1 WSHSY, CDR2 SAAADI. The trim removed 7 bases at V and 4 bases at J, leaving 5 bases unmatched. The CDR3 loop is CASTAGVADTQYF. The CDR3, as DNA: TGCGCCAGCACGGCGGGAGTGGCAGATACGCAGTATTTT.

The chain joins TRBV10-3 to TRBJ1-1; D not certain. The CDR3 length is 11 residues. Germline V gene sequence: CDR1 ENHRY, CDR2 SYGVKD. V was trimmed by 10 bases and J by 3 bases, leaving 9 bases between them. The CDR3 nucleotides read TGTGCCACTGGGATATACACTGAAGCTTTCTTT. Its protein product is CATGIYTEAFF.

This clonotype was found many times. The chain carries TRBV6-6 and TRBJ2-1; 9 bases agree with TRBD2. The CDR3 has 11 residues. The J segment lost 6 bases and the V segment lost 11 bases, leaving 2 bases of the junction unmatched. Per germline, CDR1 MNHNY and CDR2 SVGAGI (reference sequence). CDR3 residues: CASAGGNEQFF. The DNA of the CDR3 is TGTGCCTCAGCGGGGGGCAATGAGCAGTTCTTC.

This clonotype was seen only a few times. This chain uses TRBV20-1 with TRBJ2-1; 8 bases align to TRBD2. Looked up from germline, CDR1 is DFQATT and CDR2 is SNEGSKA (reference sequence). This CDR3 has 15 amino acids. CDR3 sequence: CSAYNEREFNNEQFF. The CDR3 nucleotides are TGCAGCGCCTATAATGAGCGGGAGTTTAACAATGAGCAGTTCTTC.

V is TRBV28 and J is TRBJ2-7; the D is unclear. The CDR3 totals 16 residues. Trimming took 6 bases from V and 3 from J, leaving 21 bases between them. Per the germline V gene, CDR1 is MDHEN and CDR2 is SYDVKM. This CDR3 reads CASSLNLAARIYEQYF. Here the CDR3 DNA reads TGTGCCAGCAGCCTCAACCTGGCAGCGAGAATCTACGAGCAGTACTTC.

This clonotype was observed many times. The chain carries TRBV10-3 and TRBJ1-5, with D perhaps matching TRBD1 (5 bases). The germline CDR1 and CDR2 sequences are ENHRY and SYGVKD. Trimming removed 3 bases at V and 7 bases at J, with 10 bases between. CDR3 length equals 13 residues. In DNA form, the CDR3 reads TGTGCCATCAGTGACGGGGGTAACCAGCCCCAGCATTTT. Its protein is CAISDGGNQPQHF.

This clonotype was detected a few times. This rearrangement joins TRBV7-8 to TRBJ1-1, with TRBD1 identical over 10 bases. The V and J ends lost 1 base and 4 bases, in that order; junction bases with no gene match: 3. Looked up from germline, CDR1 is SGHVS and CDR2 is FQNEAQ. The CDR3 loop spans 15 amino acids. CDR3 region: CASSLGWTGGTEAFF. The CDR3 DNA reads as TGTGCCAGCAGCTTAGGATGGACAGGGGGCACTGAAGCTTTCTTT. The variable domain in full, with the rest retrieved from reference TRBV7-8 and TRBJ1-1, is GAGVSQSPRYKVAKRGQDVALRCDPISGHVSLFWYQQALGQGPEFLTYFQNEAQLDKSGLPSDRFFAERPEGSVSTLKIQRTQQEDSAVYLCASSLGWTGGTEAFFGQGTRLTVV.